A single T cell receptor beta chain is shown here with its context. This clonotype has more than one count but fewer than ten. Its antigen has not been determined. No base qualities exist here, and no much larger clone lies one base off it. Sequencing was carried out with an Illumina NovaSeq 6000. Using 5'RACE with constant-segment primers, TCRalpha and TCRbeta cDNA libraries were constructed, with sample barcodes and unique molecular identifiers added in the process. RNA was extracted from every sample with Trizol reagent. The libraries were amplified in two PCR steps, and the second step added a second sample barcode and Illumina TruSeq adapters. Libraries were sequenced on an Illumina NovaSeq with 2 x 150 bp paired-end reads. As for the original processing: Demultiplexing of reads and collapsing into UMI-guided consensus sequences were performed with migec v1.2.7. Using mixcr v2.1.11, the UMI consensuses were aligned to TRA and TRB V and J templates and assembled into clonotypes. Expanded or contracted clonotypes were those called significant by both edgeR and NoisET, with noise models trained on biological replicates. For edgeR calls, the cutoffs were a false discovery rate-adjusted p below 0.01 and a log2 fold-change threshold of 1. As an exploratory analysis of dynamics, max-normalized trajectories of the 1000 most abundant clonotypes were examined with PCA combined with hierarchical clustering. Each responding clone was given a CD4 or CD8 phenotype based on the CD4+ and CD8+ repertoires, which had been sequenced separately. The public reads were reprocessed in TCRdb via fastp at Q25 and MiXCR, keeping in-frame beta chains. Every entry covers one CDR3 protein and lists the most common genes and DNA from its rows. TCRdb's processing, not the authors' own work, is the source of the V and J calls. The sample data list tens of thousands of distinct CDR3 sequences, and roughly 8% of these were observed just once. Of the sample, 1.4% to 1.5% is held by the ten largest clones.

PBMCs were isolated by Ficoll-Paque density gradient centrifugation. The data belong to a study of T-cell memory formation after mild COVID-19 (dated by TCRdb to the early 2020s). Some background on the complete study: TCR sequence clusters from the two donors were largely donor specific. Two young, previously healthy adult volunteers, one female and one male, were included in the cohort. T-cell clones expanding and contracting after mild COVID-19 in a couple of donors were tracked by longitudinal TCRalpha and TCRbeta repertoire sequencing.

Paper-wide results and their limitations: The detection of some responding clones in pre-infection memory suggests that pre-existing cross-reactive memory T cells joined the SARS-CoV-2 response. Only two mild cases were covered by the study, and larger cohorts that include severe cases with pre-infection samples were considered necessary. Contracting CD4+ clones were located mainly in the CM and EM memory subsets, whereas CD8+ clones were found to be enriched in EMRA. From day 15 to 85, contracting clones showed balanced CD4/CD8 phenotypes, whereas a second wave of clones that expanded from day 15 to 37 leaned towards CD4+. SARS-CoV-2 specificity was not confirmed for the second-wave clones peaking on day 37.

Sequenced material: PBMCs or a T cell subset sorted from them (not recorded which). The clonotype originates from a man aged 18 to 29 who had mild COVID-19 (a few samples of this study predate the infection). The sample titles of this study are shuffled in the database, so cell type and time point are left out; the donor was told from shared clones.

The nucleotide sequence is TGTGCCAGCATGGGGTCTTGGCGGTCACCCCTCCACTTT. The encoded protein is CASMGSWRSPLHF. Recombination linked TRBV25-1 to TRBJ1-6, with the identity of the D gene unclear. V loses 7 bases of germline sequence and J loses 10 bases, and the interval between the two ends is 14 bases. Taken from cysteine to phenylalanine, the CDR3 has 13 residues. Here the CDR3 DNA is all that survives: 39 bases in frame from base 1. Sequences MGHDK (CDR1) and SYGVNS (CDR2) are obtained from the germline V gene.